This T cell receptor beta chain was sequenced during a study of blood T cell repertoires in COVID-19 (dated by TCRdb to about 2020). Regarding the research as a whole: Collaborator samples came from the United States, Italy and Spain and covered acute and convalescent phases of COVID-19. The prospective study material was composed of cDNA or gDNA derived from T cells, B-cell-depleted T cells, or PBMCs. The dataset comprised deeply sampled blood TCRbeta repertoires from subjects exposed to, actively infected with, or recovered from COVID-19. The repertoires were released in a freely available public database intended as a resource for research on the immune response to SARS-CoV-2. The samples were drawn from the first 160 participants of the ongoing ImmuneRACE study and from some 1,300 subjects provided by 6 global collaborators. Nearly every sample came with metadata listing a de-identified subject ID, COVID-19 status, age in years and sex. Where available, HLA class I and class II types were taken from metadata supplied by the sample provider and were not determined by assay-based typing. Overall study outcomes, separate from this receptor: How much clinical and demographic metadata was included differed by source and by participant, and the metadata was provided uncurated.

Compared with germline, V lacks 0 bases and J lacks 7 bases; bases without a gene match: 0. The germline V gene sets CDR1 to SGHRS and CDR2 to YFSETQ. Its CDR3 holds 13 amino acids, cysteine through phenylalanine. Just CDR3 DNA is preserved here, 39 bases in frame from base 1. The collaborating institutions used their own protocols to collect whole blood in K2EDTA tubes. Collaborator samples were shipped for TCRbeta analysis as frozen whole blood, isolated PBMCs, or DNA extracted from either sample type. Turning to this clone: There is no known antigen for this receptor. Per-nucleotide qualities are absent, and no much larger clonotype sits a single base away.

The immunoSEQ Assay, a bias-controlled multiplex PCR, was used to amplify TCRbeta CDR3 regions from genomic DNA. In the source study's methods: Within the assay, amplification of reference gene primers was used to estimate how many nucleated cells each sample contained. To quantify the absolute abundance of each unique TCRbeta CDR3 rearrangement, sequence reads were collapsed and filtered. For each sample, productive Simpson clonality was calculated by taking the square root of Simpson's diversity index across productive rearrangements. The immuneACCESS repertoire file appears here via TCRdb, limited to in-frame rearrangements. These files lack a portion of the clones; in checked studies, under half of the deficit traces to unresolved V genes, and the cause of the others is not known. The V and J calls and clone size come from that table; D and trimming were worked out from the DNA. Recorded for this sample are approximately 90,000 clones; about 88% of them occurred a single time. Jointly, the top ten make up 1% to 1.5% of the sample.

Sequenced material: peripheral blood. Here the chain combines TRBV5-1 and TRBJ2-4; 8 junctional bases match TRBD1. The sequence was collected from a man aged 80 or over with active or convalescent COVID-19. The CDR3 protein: CASSLGQGNIQYF. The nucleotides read TGCGCCAGCAGCTTGGGACAGGGGAACATTCAGTACTTC.